This T cell receptor (beta chain) is from a study of T cell responses to AZD1222 COVID-19 vaccine. Study findings and constraints: Sampling that yielded the repertoires occurred only after the peak T cell response. At 160-218 and 743-854, vaccine-associated CD4 TCRs were dominant, and they spanned spike.

Pooled together were second doses at about 4 or about 12 weeks. With regard to this clone: What it binds is not known.

In germline, CDR1 is MGHRA, CDR2 YSYEKL. Trimming stripped 1 base from V and 3 bases from J, with 10 bases between. The CDR3 runs to 15 residues. TCRdb's table, derived via immunoSEQ multiplex PCR, lists solely in-frame clones and lacks some. Among about 130,000 clones, around 90% were seen once, and the ten largest hold roughly 6.1%. The chain carries TRBV4-1 and TRBJ2-4; D perhaps matches TRBD1 (6 bases). The source was peripheral blood, collected 28 days after the second AZD1222 dose. The receptor was isolated from an adult who received the AZD1222 COVID-19 vaccine. CDR3 in DNA: TGCGCCAGCAGCCAAGGATGGGACAACAAAAACATTCAGTACTTC. It is translated as CASSQGWDNKNIQYF.